These T cell receptor beta chains were read from a single sample in a study of T cells expressing NK-cell markers. From the 5' RACE reads, TCRdb lists one entry per CDR3 protein and no DNA. Its clone listing holds a few hundred thousand distinct CDR3 sequences. The sample consisted of blood T cells: a sorted CD56 or NKG2C T cell subset, CD4+ or CD8+ T cells, or bulk PBMC T cells (not recorded which). The receptors stem from a man younger than 35 in good health. Both conserved end residues are part of each CDR3.

v_gene: TRBV3-1
j_gene: TRBJ2-5
CDR3aa: CASSQEGVGTAGTQYF

v_gene: TRBV2
j_gene: TRBJ2-3
CDR3aa: CASSRDRRGADTQYF

v_gene: TRBV15
j_gene: TRBJ1-4
CDR3aa: CATSSLRGASTNEKLFF

v_gene: TRBV18
j_gene: TRBJ2-5
CDR3aa: CASSTPGIETQYF

v_gene: TRBV7-9
j_gene: TRBJ1-6
CDR3aa: CASSPDLSSYNSPLHF

v_gene: TRBV5-6
j_gene: TRBJ1-4
CDR3aa: CASSLPGTGAGDEKLFF

v_gene: TRBV7-2
j_gene: TRBJ2-1
CDR3aa: CASSLSGGGDEQFF

v_gene: TRBV20-1
j_gene: TRBJ2-1
CDR3aa: CSARDLNSFNEQFF

v_gene: TRBV7-9
j_gene: TRBJ2-3
CDR3aa: CASGGSGTDTQYF

v_gene: TRBV24-1
j_gene: TRBJ2-7
CDR3aa: CATSDGAGFRAEQYF

v_gene: TRBV10-3
j_gene: TRBJ2-3
CDR3aa: CAISGGTLSADTQYF

v_gene: TRBV6-5
j_gene: TRBJ2-2
CDR3aa: CASSLTGILKNTGELFF

v_gene: TRBV20-1
j_gene: TRBJ2-1
CDR3aa: CSALIAGGPGDEQFF

v_gene: TRBV3-1
j_gene: TRBJ2-5
CDR3aa: CASSQDFATSGIPLQETQYF

v_gene: TRBV2
j_gene: TRBJ2-5
CDR3aa: CATGRGADYQETQYF

v_gene: TRBV29-1
j_gene: TRBJ2-3
CDR3aa: CSAGPITDTQYF

v_gene: TRBV5-6
j_gene: TRBJ1-5
CDR3aa: CASSELPNQPQHF

v_gene: TRBV6-6
j_gene: TRBJ2-1
CDR3aa: CASSYKDAEQFF

v_gene: TRBV12-3/TRBV12-4
j_gene: TRBJ2-1
CDR3aa: CASSPASGKSSYNEQFF

v_gene: TRBV12-3/TRBV12-4
j_gene: TRBJ1-2
CDR3aa: CASSGTENYGYTF

v_gene: TRBV18
j_gene: TRBJ1-1
CDR3aa: CATSRDRANTEAFF

v_gene: TRBV20-1
j_gene: TRBJ2-1
CDR3aa: CSASPGTTSVLGQFF

v_gene: TRBV30
j_gene: TRBJ2-7
CDR3aa: CAWSGSYEQYF

v_gene: TRBV20-1
j_gene: TRBJ2-5
CDR3aa: CSAPTGGLETQYF

v_gene: TRBV5-1
j_gene: TRBJ2-5
CDR3aa: CASSLAGGEETQYF

v_gene: TRBV5-1
j_gene: TRBJ2-1
CDR3aa: CASSLSGGSNEQFF

v_gene: TRBV11-3
j_gene: TRBJ2-1
CDR3aa: CASSSLGTSHRSSYNEQFF

v_gene: TRBV28
j_gene: TRBJ2-7
CDR3aa: CASRPAGSSYEQYF

v_gene: TRBV20-1
j_gene: TRBJ2-3
CDR3aa: CSARGSGRGTDTQYF

v_gene: TRBV7-6
j_gene: TRBJ2-1
CDR3aa: CASSLATVSYNEQFF

v_gene: TRBV20-1
j_gene: TRBJ1-4
CDR3aa: CSAERSDRVDEKLFF

v_gene: TRBV29-1
j_gene: TRBJ1-1
CDR3aa: CSGTRTVLNTEAFF

v_gene: TRBV2
j_gene: TRBJ2-5
CDR3aa: CASSDDRVTQYF

v_gene: TRBV12-3/TRBV12-4
j_gene: TRBJ2-7
CDR3aa: CASSTRGNEQYF

v_gene: TRBV6-1
j_gene: TRBJ1-5
CDR3aa: CASKPGQGVYQPQHF

v_gene: TRBV6-1
j_gene: TRBJ2-2
CDR3aa: CASSRGAGTDTGELFF

v_gene: TRBV5-4
j_gene: TRBJ2-3
CDR3aa: CASRTSGTILTDTQYF

v_gene: TRBV5-1
j_gene: TRBJ2-1
CDR3aa: CASAPGTLGYNEQFF

v_gene: TRBV11-2
j_gene: TRBJ2-3
CDR3aa: CASSEPGQGATDTQYF

v_gene: TRBV12-3/TRBV12-4
j_gene: TRBJ1-2
CDR3aa: CASSGQSGSVYGYTF

v_gene: TRBV18
j_gene: TRBJ1-5
CDR3aa: CASSPGRDSNQPQHF

v_gene: TRBV12-3/TRBV12-4
j_gene: TRBJ2-3
CDR3aa: CASSYSGRDTDTQYF

v_gene: TRBV12-3/TRBV12-4
j_gene: TRBJ2-3
CDR3aa: CASSFGTPGADTQYF

v_gene: TRBV11-2
j_gene: TRBJ2-5
CDR3aa: CASSLEEGETQYF

v_gene: TRBV7-3
j_gene: TRBJ2-1
CDR3aa: CASSFGRLGANEQFF

v_gene: TRBV20-1
j_gene: TRBJ2-7
CDR3aa: CSAREAQTVYEQYF

v_gene: TRBV7-6
j_gene: TRBJ2-3
CDR3aa: CASSLSASGRTDTQYF

v_gene: TRBV19
j_gene: TRBJ2-1
CDR3aa: CASSGSGAERYNEQFF

v_gene: TRBV6-5
j_gene: TRBJ2-2
CDR3aa: CASSYRTGSRSGELFF

v_gene: TRBV6-2/TRBV6-3
j_gene: TRBJ1-2
CDR3aa: CASWGPQVYGYTF

v_gene: TRBV10-3
j_gene: TRBJ1-1
CDR3aa: CAISESSLTGGAFF

v_gene: TRBV19
j_gene: TRBJ2-6
CDR3aa: CASMRRLAGANVLTF

v_gene: TRBV20-1
j_gene: TRBJ1-2
CDR3aa: CSADGTNYGYTF

v_gene: TRBV15
j_gene: TRBJ2-2
CDR3aa: CATSRGVQTPRNTGELFF

v_gene: TRBV12-3/TRBV12-4
j_gene: TRBJ2-3
CDR3aa: CASSISLAGGRTDTQYF

v_gene: TRBV5-5
j_gene: TRBJ1-6
CDR3aa: CASRPDRSSPLHF

v_gene: TRBV7-2
j_gene: TRBJ2-7
CDR3aa: CASSPRRGQGYEQYF

v_gene: TRBV7-2
j_gene: TRBJ1-2
CDR3aa: CASSADRMYGYTF

v_gene: TRBV20-1
j_gene: TRBJ1-1
CDR3aa: CSARGGGGAGTLNTEAFF

v_gene: TRBV29-1
j_gene: TRBJ2-1
CDR3aa: CSVVGLVGEQFF